The TCR beta chain described here comes from a study of T cell repertoires in cytomegalovirus infection (dated by TCRdb to the late 2010s). Background on the whole study: Because public TCR beta signatures pointed to carriage of CMV infection together with the matching HLA type, the HLA type of each donor mattered for the analysis. Study-wide findings and limitations: Cumulative frequency of public TCR beta family members discriminated carriers of CMV infection plus the relevant HLA type in this cohort and an independent approximately 350-donor cohort. The ex vivo response was dominated by HLA-C-restricted CMV-specific TCR beta clonotypes, which also provided the single most frequent clonotype in two of eight donors.

For this chain, trimming is 5 bases at the V end and 3 bases at the J end, and the number of junction bases without a gene match is 3. The CDR3 holds 13 amino acids from the cysteine to the phenylalanine. CDR3 DNA is the only sequence kept; it has 39 bases, read in frame from the first base. CDR1 and CDR2 were assigned from the germline V gene as SGHTA and FQGNSA. Many counts were recorded for this clonotype. No cognate antigen has been identified for it. There are no base qualities to consult, and no much larger clone falls within one base. Sequenced using an Illumina HiSeq 1500. Clones were called with MiXCR by TCRdb after fastp trimmed the public reads at Q25, and only in-frame beta chains were retained. Rows are unified per CDR3 protein, each entry keeping the most common DNA and genes. In this sample the table shows roughly 81,000 distinct CDR3 sequences, less than 4.5% of which occur a single time. The top ten clonotypes cover 4.6% of the sample.

The sequence joins TRBV7-2 to TRBJ1-1, and 7 junctional nucleotides match TRBD1. This TCR was sampled from a human donor in good health (CMV status not recorded). Some clones in this sample may be carry-over from other donors' samples. Specimen: PBMCs. In nucleotides, the sequence is TGTGCCAGCAGCCTGGGACAGCACACTGAAGCTTTCTTT. Its translation reads: CASSLGQHTEAFF.